This T cell receptor beta chain derives from a study of cytomegalovirus exposure and HLA in healthy donors. To note about this clone: What it binds is unknown.

The PCR used 60 Vbeta and 13 Jbeta primers. Profiling relied on immunoSEQ multiplex PCR, and the TCRdb table lists in-frame clones only, not all of them. The sample records some 150,000 clones, more than 60% being singletons. Germline V gene data show CDR1 as SNHLY and CDR2 as FYNNEI. The ends were cut back, 4 bases at V and 8 bases at J, with 14 bases in the middle. CDR3 length equals 13 residues. Study outcomes and limitations: Rarity characterized most TCR sequences, yet some public TCRs appeared in many donors. Highly shared sequence variants in one cluster were likely a sequencing artifact. Previously analyzed data showed that most TCR beta V segments were productive at a frequency of about 87% or about 30%.

The specimen was PBMCs. This clonotype originated in a man aged 35 to 55 in good health and CMV-seronegative. This chain connects TRBV2 to TRBJ1-2; D perhaps matches TRBD1 (6 bases). CDR3: CASSATGPSGYTF. Written as DNA, the CDR3 is TGTGCCAGCAGTGCGACAGGTCCAAGCGGCTACACCTTC.